The 20 T cell receptor beta chains given below trace back to one sample, sequenced in a study of blood T cells in healthy people across ages. For the second PCR, which ran for 7 to 11 cycles, a sample-barcoded 5' primer and a J-beta primer mix were used. TCRdb called the 5' RACE reads again in MiXCR, with one record for every CDR3 protein. This repertoire shows some 700,000 distinct CDR3 sequences, 35% to 45% found once; its top ten account for roughly 20%. The material sequenced was blood. These receptors all stem from a woman aged 55-75 years in good health.

The chain is built from TRBV6-6 and TRBJ2-7; 10 nucleotides agree with TRBD1. This CDR3 has 16 amino acids. CDR1 is MNHNY, CDR2 SVGAGI, per germline (reference sequence). The junction had 7 bases not matched to a gene; V was cut back by 2 bases and J by 3 bases. The CDR3: CASSYIRDRGFYEQYF. The CDR3 coding sequence is TGTGCCAGCAGTTACATCCGGGACAGGGGTTTCTACGAGCAGTACTTC.

Concerning this clonotype: This clone may be a read error of a much larger clone one base away. The V gene is TRBV10-3, the J gene TRBJ2-1, with no clear D. The length of the CDR3 is 13 residues. V was cut by 6 bases and J by 6 bases, with 12 bases left in between. Per the germline V gene, CDR1 is ENHRY and CDR2 is SYGVKD. The CDR3 loop reads CAISPGSSNEQFF. The DNA for the CDR3 is TGTGCCATCAGCCCTGGGTCGTCCAATGAGCAGTTCTTC.

Turning to this clonotype: A much larger clone sits a single nucleotide away, making a read error possible. The chain combines TRBV7-2 with TRBJ2-5, with 7 positions matching TRBD2. Per the germline V gene, CDR1 is SGHTA and CDR2 is FQGNSA. The trim removed 3 bases at V and 2 bases at J, leaving 3 bases unmatched. This CDR3 is 14 amino acids long. CDR3 nucleotides: TGTGCCAGCAGCTTCCCTAGCGGACAAGAGACCCAGTACTTC. This encodes CASSFPSGQETQYF.

A few counts support this clonotype. This chain links TRBV5-1 with TRBJ2-7; D is undetermined. Trimming shortened V by 0 bases and J by 5 bases, and 12 bases separated the two germline ends. The CDR3 extends over 14 amino acids. Germline V lookup: CDR1 SGHRS, CDR2 YFSETQ. The CDR3 protein is CASSLGVREDEQYF. The CDR3 region has the DNA TGCGCCAGCAGCTTGGGGGTTCGTGAGGACGAGCAGTACTTC. Filled out from reference TRBV5-1 and TRBJ2-7, the complete variable domain reads KAGVTQTPRYLIKTRGQQVTLSCSPISGHRSVSWYQQTPGQGLQFLFEYFSETQRNKGNFPGRFSGRQFSNSRSEMNVSTLELGDSALYLCASSLGVREDEQYFGPGTRLTVT.

J is TRBJ1-2 and V is TRBV2; 11 bases align to TRBD1. CDR1 and CDR2 (germline): SNHLY, FYNNEI. There are 16 residues in the CDR3. The V segment lost 8 bases and the J segment 7 bases; nucleotides outside the gene matches: 15. The chain's CDR3 is CASLVQRGQGARGYTF. The CDR3 nucleotides read TGTGCCAGCCTAGTTCAAAGAGGACAGGGGGCGCGTGGCTACACCTTC.

Turning to this clonotype: A much larger clone is a single base away; this may be a read error. The V call is TRBV29-1, the J call TRBJ2-5; 14 bases map to TRBD2. CDR1 SQVTM and CDR2 ANQGSEA come from the germline V gene. This CDR3 has 16 amino acids. V lost 5 bases, J lost 11 bases, and 16 bases stayed unmatched. The CDR3 coding sequence is TGCAGCGTTACAACCACGGGGACTAGCGGGAGCAATGAGCAGTACTTC. As protein: CSVTTTGTSGSNEQYF.

This clonotype came up a few times. In DNA form, the CDR3 reads TGCAGTGCTAGAGTTGGGGGACAGGGAGATGGGAAGCCCCAGCATTTT. Amino acids: CSARVGGQGDGKPQHF. The chain uses TRBV20-1 and TRBJ1-5; 9 bases are shared with TRBD1. CDR1 DFQATT and CDR2 SNEGSKA come from the germline V gene (reference sequence). The CDR3 covers 16 residues. Trimming took 1 base from V and 8 from J; bases not matched to a gene: 12.

This rearrangement joins TRBV29-1 to TRBJ2-5, with 11 positions matching TRBD2. This CDR3 is built from 16 residues. Germline V gene lookup returns CDR1 SQVTM and CDR2 ANQGSEA. With V trimmed by 5 bases and J by 11 bases, 19 bases remained unmatched. DNA for the CDR3: TGCAGCGTTTCCCTGGGGCTAGCGGGGGGTGGCAATGAGCAGTACTTC. Encoded protein: CSVSLGLAGGGNEQYF.

This clonotype came up a few times. V usage is TRBV19 and J usage is TRBJ2-5; the D is unclear. The ends were cut back, 7 bases at V and 4 bases at J, with 10 bases in the middle. CDR1 is LNHDA and CDR2 is SQIVND in the germline V gene (reference sequence). The length of the CDR3 is 12 residues. The CDR3 reads CASTSVGETQYF. The CDR3 region has the DNA TGTGCCAGTACCTCCGTGGGAGAGACCCAGTACTTC. Variable domain in full (rest from reference TRBV19 and TRBJ2-5): DGGITQSPKYLFRKEGQNVTLSCEQNLNHDAMYWYRQDPGQGLRLIYYSQIVNDFQKGDIAEGYSVSREKKESFPLTVTSAQKNPTAFYLCASTSVGETQYFGPGTRLLVL.

This chain connects TRBV9 to TRBJ2-7; 7 bases line up with TRBD1. In germline, CDR1 is SGDLS, CDR2 YYNGEE. After removal of 0 bases from V and 9 bases from J, the junction contained 3 bases not matched to a gene. This CDR3 has 12 amino acids. As DNA, the CDR3 is TGTGCCAGCAGCGTAGATGGGGACAGGCAGTACTTC. Translation gives CASSVDGDRQYF.

This clonotype came up many times. The chain recombines TRBV5-8 with TRBJ2-7; D may be TRBD1 (6 bases). This CDR3 has 14 residues. Trimming took 1 base from V and 0 from J, leaving 8 bases between them. Looked up from germline, CDR1 is SGHTS and CDR2 is YDEGEE. The chain's CDR3 is CASSLHRASYEQYF. The CDR3 coding sequence is TGTGCCAGCAGCTTGCACAGGGCCTCCTACGAGCAGTACTTC.

The CDR3 loop is CAISESGQGSTDTQYF. CDR3 DNA: TGTGCCATCAGTGAGTCCGGACAGGGGAGCACAGATACGCAGTATTTT. The chain links TRBV10-3 to TRBJ2-3; 9 bases fit TRBD1. Trimming removed 0 bases from V and 0 bases from J; junction bases left unmatched: 1. Germline lookup yields CDR1 ENHRY and CDR2 SYGVKD. CDR3 length: 16 amino acids.

Many counts were recorded for this clonotype. The genes are TRBV5-1 and TRBJ2-7; TRBD1 matches at 8 bases. Germline CDR1 is SGHRS and CDR2 is YFSETQ. V shed 4 bases, J shed 4 bases, and the junction held 10 bases outside the gene matches. The CDR3 runs 15 residues. The chain's CDR3 is CASSPDRVTPYEQYF. CDR3 DNA: TGCGCCAGCAGCCCGGACAGGGTGACGCCGTACGAGCAGTACTTC. Combining the CDR3 with reference TRBV5-1 and TRBJ2-7 gives the whole variable domain KAGVTQTPRYLIKTRGQQVTLSCSPISGHRSVSWYQQTPGQGLQFLFEYFSETQRNKGNFPGRFSGRQFSNSRSEMNVSTLELGDSALYLCASSPDRVTPYEQYFGPGTRLTVT.

This clonotype has more than one count but fewer than ten. CDR3 in DNA: TGCAGTGCTAAATACCGGACTAGCGGGGGAGCCTACGAGCAGTACTTC. Translation gives CSAKYRTSGGAYEQYF. J is TRBJ2-7 and V is TRBV20-1; 13 bases are shared with TRBD2. The V and J ends lost 4 bases and 2 bases, in that order; junction bases with no gene match: 8. Germline V gene data show CDR1 as DFQATT and CDR2 as SNEGSKA (reference sequence). The CDR3 is 16 amino acids.

As to this clonotype: Relative to the germline gene, one junction end is altered; a read error may explain this. The V gene is TRBV7-9, the J gene TRBJ1-1, with D perhaps TRBD1 (6 bases). The germline V gene encodes CDR1 SEHNR and CDR2 FQNEAQ (reference sequence). The CDR3 covers 14 residues. The CDR3 DNA reads TGTGCCAGCGGAGAGGACAGACTGAACACTGGAGCTTTCTTT. The encoded protein is CASGEDRLNTGAFF.

This chain uses TRBV20-1 with TRBJ1-1; maybe TRBD1 (5 bases). Trimming took 6 bases from V and 7 from J, leaving 15 bases between them. This CDR3 is 12 amino acids long. CDR1 and CDR2 (germline): DFQATT, SNEGSKA (reference sequence). The CDR3 is CSADARVHEAFF. The CDR3 DNA sequence: TGCAGTGCCGACGCCAGGGTTCATGAAGCTTTCTTT.

The V and J genes are TRBV6-2 or TRBV6-3 and TRBJ1-2; no firm D call. Germline CDR1 MNHEY, CDR2 SVGEGT. The CDR3 is 14 amino acids. Trimming stripped 2 bases from V and 1 base from J, with 8 bases between. The CDR3 region has the DNA TGTGCCAGCAGTTACAAACGGATTAACTATGGCTACACCTTC. Translating gives CASSYKRINYGYTF.

This clonotype appeared many times. The chain has TRBV4-2 and TRBJ2-7, with D possibly being TRBD2 (5 bases). The CDR3 spans 15 residues. The V end lost 0 bases, the J end lost 3 bases, and 12 bases lay between the germline ends. Germline V gene sequence: CDR1 LGHNA, CDR2 YNFKEQ. The CDR3 sequence is CASSQEREPGYEQYF. Written as DNA, the CDR3 is TGTGCCAGCAGCCAAGAGAGGGAACCCGGCTACGAGCAGTACTTC.

This sequence joins TRBV20-1 and TRBJ1-2; D might be TRBD1 (6 bases). The V gene's germline CDR1 is DFQATT and CDR2 SNEGSKA (reference sequence). The CDR3 covers 15 residues. The V gene lost 2 bases and the J gene lost 4 bases, with 17 bases spanning the gap. CDR3 coding DNA: TGCAGTGCTAGATTGGGCCGGGGGGCAAGCTATGGCTACACCTTC. Residues: CSARLGRGASYGYTF.

V gene TRBV18 combines with J gene TRBJ2-7; D may be TRBD2 (5 bases). Germline CDR1 is KGHSH and CDR2 is LQKENI. V was pared by 2 bases and J by 6 bases, with 11 bases between. This CDR3 has 13 amino acids. CDR3 loop: CASSPTLVREQYF. In DNA, the CDR3 is TGTGCCAGCTCACCAACACTAGTCCGCGAGCAGTACTTC.